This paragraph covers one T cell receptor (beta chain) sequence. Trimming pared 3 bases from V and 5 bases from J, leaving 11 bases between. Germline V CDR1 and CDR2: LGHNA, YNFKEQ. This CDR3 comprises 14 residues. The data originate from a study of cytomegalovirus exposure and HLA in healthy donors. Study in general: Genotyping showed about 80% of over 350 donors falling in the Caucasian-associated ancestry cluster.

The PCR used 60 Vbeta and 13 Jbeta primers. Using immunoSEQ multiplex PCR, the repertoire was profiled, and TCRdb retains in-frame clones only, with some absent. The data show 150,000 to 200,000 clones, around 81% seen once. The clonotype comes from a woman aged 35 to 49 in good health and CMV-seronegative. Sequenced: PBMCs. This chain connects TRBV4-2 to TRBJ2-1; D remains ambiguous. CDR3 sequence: CASSHYVADNEQFF. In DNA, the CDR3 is TGTGCCAGCAGCCATTATGTGGCGGACAATGAGCAGTTCTTC.